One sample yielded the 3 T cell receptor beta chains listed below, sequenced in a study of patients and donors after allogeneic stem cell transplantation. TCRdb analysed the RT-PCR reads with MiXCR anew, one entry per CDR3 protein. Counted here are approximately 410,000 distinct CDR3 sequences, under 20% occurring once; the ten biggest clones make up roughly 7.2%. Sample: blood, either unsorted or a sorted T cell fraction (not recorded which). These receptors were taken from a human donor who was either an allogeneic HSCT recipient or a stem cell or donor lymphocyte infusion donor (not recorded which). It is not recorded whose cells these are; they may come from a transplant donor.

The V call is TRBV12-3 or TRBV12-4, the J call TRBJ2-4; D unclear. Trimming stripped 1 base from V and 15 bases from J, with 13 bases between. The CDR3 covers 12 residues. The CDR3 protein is CASSLDPVVRYF. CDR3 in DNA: TGTGCCAGCAGTTTAGACCCGGTAGTAAGGTACTTC.

This CDR3 reads CASSKWRPEEKLFF. The CDR3 DNA reads as TGTGCCAGCAGCAAGTGGAGGCCCGAGGAAAAACTGTTTTTT. The V and J genes are TRBV12-3 or TRBV12-4 and TRBJ1-4; D unclear. The CDR3 is made up of 14 amino acids. V lost 6 bases, J lost 8 bases, and 16 bases lay in between.

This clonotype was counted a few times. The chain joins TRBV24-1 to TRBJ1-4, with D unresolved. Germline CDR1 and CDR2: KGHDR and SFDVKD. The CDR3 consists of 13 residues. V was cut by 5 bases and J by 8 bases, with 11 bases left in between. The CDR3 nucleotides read TGTGCCACCAGTGCGGAGGGAGAGGAAAAACTGTTTTTT. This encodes CATSAEGEEKLFF.